This T cell receptor beta chain was sequenced for a study of cytotoxic CD8 clonotypes in ibrutinib-treated CLL. Turning to the study itself: IGHV unmutated roughly 17; relapsed/refractory 11; treatment-naive more than 14.

Profiled with immunoSEQ multiplex PCR; TCRdb holds only in-frame clones, not every one. Seen here are 45,000 or so clones, about three fifths observed once, and the top ten hold around a quarter. Germline CDR1 MNHEY, CDR2 SVGAGI. The germline V and J ends were trimmed by 5 bases and 8 bases, with 15 bases remaining between them. This CDR3 comprises 13 residues. Study-wide findings and caveats: Clonality increased at ibrutinib response and stayed stable in sustained remission. At progression, however, it fell back toward baseline.

This clone was picked up one time. Its matching antigen is unknown. This TCR was recovered from a human donor with chronic lymphocytic leukemia. This material consisted of PBMCs, taken after 24 months of ibrutinib treatment. This chain connects TRBV6-5 to TRBJ1-2; D is unclear. Written as DNA, the CDR3 is TGTGCCAGCAGTACCCCGTACCCACCCGGCTACACCTTC. Translation gives CASSTPYPPGYTF.